The clone carrying this TCR beta chain was seen ten or more times. Its target is not known. The data derive from a study of molecular identifiers for immune sequencing clone quantification. Across the whole study: Five portions were made in replicates from RNA of roughly 20,000 or 100,000 naive CD8 cells, and four underwent sequencing. Overall study findings and caveats: Molecules of identical TCR sharing a barcode could underestimate highly expanded clone sizes. More than 99% of effector molecules, versus under 1% of naive-cell molecules, belonged to clones above 20 RNA copies.

The CDR3 spans 13 residues. Germline V lookup: CDR1 SEHNR, CDR2 FQNEAQ (reference sequence). The germline V and J ends were trimmed by 2 bases and 2 bases, with 7 bases remaining between them. Previously described methods and listed TCR primers were used for bulk TCR libraries. TCRdb analysed the PCR reads with MiXCR anew, one entry per CDR3 protein. Among a few hundred thousand distinct CDR3 sequences listed, 24% were seen once. The sequencing input was naive CD8+ T cells from blood, with Jurkat cell RNA spiked in. The subset is: FACS-sorted CD8+CD4-CCR7+CD45RA+ naive T cells. The TCR comes from a human donor in good health. Some libraries in this study had Jurkat cell RNA spiked in. V gene TRBV7-9 combines with J gene TRBJ2-7; unclear D gene. CDR3 bases: TGTGCCAGCAGCTTATGGGATACCTACGAGCAGTACTTC. Amino acid sequence: CASSLWDTYEQYF.